The subject of this entry is one T cell receptor beta chain. Its matching antigen is unknown. Trimming took 4 bases from V and 2 from J; bases not matched to a gene: 11. This CDR3 region has 16 residues. Per germline, CDR1 SGHNT and CDR2 YYREEE (reference sequence). The sample belongs to a study of cytomegalovirus exposure and HLA in healthy donors. Study-level results: Three chains linked to CMV were shown in vitro to be specific for CMV antigens. Reportedly, diagnosis of cytomegalovirus status by the classifier showed high specificity and sensitivity.

Assay used: immunoSEQ multiplex PCR; TCRdb lists only in-frame clones, some missing. This sample has about 110,000 clones, with approximately 86% found just once. Sequencing used PBMCs. The chain couples TRBV5-4 to TRBJ2-7, with 8 positions matching TRBD2. This TCR was recovered from a woman aged 18-29 years in good health and CMV-seronegative. The CDR3 loop reads CASSLSGRGVTYEQYF. DNA of the CDR3: TGTGCCAGCAGCCTCTCCGGGCGGGGGGTGACCTACGAGCAGTACTTC.